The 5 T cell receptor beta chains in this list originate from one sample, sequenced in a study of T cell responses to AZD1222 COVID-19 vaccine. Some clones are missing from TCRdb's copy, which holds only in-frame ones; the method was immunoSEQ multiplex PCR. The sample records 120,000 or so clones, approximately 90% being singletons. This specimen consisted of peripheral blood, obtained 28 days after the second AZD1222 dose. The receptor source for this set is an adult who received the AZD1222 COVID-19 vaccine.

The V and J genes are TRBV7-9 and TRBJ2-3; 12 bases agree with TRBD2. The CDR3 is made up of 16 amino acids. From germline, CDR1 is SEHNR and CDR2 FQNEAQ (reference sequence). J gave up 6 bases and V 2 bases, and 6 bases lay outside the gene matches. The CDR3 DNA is TGTGCCAGCAGCTTAAACCTAGCGGGGGGGATTGATACGCAGTATTTT. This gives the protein CASSLNLAGGIDTQYF.

The CDR3 DNA reads TGTGCCAGCAGTGAAGCGCTTCGTGGCTACACCTTC. This sequence encodes CASSEALRGYTF. V and J are TRBV2 and TRBJ1-2; no firm D call. CDR1 SNHLY and CDR2 FYNNEI come from the germline V gene. V was shortened by 0 bases and J by 7 bases, with 6 bases between the two germline ends. The CDR3 extends over 12 amino acids.

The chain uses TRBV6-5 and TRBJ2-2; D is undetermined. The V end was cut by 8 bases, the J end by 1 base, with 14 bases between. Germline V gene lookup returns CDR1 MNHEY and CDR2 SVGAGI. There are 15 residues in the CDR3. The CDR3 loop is CASRDSPGNTGELFF. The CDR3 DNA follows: TGTGCCAGCCGAGACTCCCCAGGGAACACCGGGGAGCTGTTTTTT.

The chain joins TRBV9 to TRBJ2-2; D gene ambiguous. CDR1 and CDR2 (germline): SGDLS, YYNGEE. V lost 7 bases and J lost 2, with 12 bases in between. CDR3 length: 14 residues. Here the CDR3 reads CASGSSLNTGELFF. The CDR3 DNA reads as TGTGCCAGCGGCAGTAGCCTTAACACCGGGGAGCTGTTTTTT.

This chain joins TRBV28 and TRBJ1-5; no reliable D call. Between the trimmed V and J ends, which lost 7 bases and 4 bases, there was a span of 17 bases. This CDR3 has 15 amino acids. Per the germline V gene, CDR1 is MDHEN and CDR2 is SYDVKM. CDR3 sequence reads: CASTSPPGFNQPQHF. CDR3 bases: TGTGCCAGCACCTCCCCCCCCGGTTTTAATCAGCCCCAGCATTTT.